The 27 T cell receptor beta chains below were found in one sample sequenced in a study of blood T cell repertoires in COVID-19. Some clones are missing from TCRdb's copy, which holds only in-frame ones; the method was immunoSEQ multiplex PCR. Among some 110,000 clones, about 75% were seen once, and the ten largest hold roughly 19%. Source material: peripheral blood. The source of these receptors is a woman aged 70-85 years with acute or convalescent COVID-19.

In this sample, this clone turned up many times. The chain recombines TRBV4-3 with TRBJ2-3; D is possibly TRBD2 (5 bases). Trimming cost V 2 bases and J 9 bases, with 15 bases left between them. Per germline, CDR1 LGHNA and CDR2 YSLEER. CDR3 size: 14 residues. The CDR3 DNA sequence: TGCGCCAGCAGCCAATCAAGGCAAGGAGGAACGCAGTATTTT. As protein: CASSQSRQGGTQYF.

CDR3: CAIGQGSFTEAFF. CDR3 in DNA: TGTGCCATAGGACAGGGTAGTTTCACCGAAGCTTTCTTT. V gene TRBV6-6 combines with J gene TRBJ1-1, with TRBD1 identical over 8 bases. The length of the CDR3 is 13 residues. V lost 10 bases to trimming and J lost 8 bases; unmatched junction nucleotides: 12. The V gene's germline CDR1 is MNHNY and CDR2 SVGAGI (reference sequence).

CDR3 bases: TGCAGTGCTAGGAGTGGCGAGCAGTACTTC. It specifies CSARSGEQYF. The chain joins TRBV20-1 to TRBJ2-7; D is undetermined. Germline V gene data show CDR1 as DFQATT and CDR2 as SNEGSKA (reference sequence). Deletions cut 3 bases from V and 6 bases from J, with 6 bases between. This CDR3 is 10 amino acids long.

There are many counts of this clone. J is TRBJ2-7 and V is TRBV6-6; a possible D gene is TRBD1 (6 bases). CDR1 and CDR2 from the germline V gene are MNHNY and SVGAGI (reference sequence). The CDR3 consists of 12 residues. The germline V and J ends were trimmed by 8 bases and 6 bases, with 14 bases remaining between them. CDR3 DNA sequence: TGTGCCAGCGGGGCAGGGGTGGGCGAGCAGTACTTC. Translated: CASGAGVGEQYF.

The genes are TRBV11-2 and TRBJ2-5; 14 nucleotides align to TRBD2. CDR1 and CDR2 from the germline V gene are SGHAT and FQNNGV. The CDR3 covers 16 residues. The trim removed 5 bases at V and 6 bases at J, leaving 8 bases unmatched. CDR3 DNA sequence: TGTGCCAGCAGCCCCCGGACTAGCGGGGGGCAAAAGACCCAGTACTTC. Its protein is CASSPRTSGGQKTQYF.

The genes are TRBV5-4 and TRBJ2-1, with D possibly being TRBD1 (6 bases). The germline V and J ends were trimmed by 10 bases and 4 bases, with 15 bases remaining between them. CDR1 SGHNT and CDR2 YYREEE come from the germline V gene (reference sequence). There are 13 residues in the CDR3. The CDR3 protein is CAAGAEGYNEQFF. The CDR3 DNA sequence: TGTGCCGCAGGGGCAGAGGGGTACAATGAGCAGTTCTTC.

This clone turned up a few times. The chain has TRBV2 and TRBJ2-7; 9 bases agree with TRBD1. Germline trimming cut 6 bases from V and 1 base from J; bases unmatched to any gene: 7. The CDR3 runs to 15 residues. Germline assignment: CDR1 SNHLY and CDR2 FYNNEI. The CDR3 coding sequence is TGTGCCAGCAGGGGCCGGGACAGGGTTTCCTACGAGCAGTACTTC. The encoded protein is CASRGRDRVSYEQYF.

The V and J genes are TRBV4-1 and TRBJ1-1; D ambiguous. The CDR3 is made up of 15 amino acids. Germline values: CDR1 MGHRA, CDR2 YSYEKL. The V gene lost 1 base and the J gene lost 5 bases, with 14 bases spanning the gap. As DNA, the CDR3 is TGCGCCAGCAGCCAAGCCGGGAACTTAAATACTGAAGCTTTCTTT. Protein product: CASSQAGNLNTEAFF.

The table lists this clone with a few counts. CDR3 sequence reads: CASSAGTSGGSDTQYF. The CDR3 DNA reads as TGTGCCAGCAGCGCCGGGACTAGCGGGGGGTCAGATACGCAGTATTTT. The chain combines TRBV9 with TRBJ2-3; TRBD2 matches 15 bases. Trimming at V came to 3 bases and at J to 4 bases, leaving 3 bases not matched to a gene. The CDR3 has 16 residues. The germline V gene has CDR1 SGDLS and CDR2 YYNGEE.

This chain uses TRBV11-2 with TRBJ1-1; 7 bases fit TRBD1. Germline-derived CDR1 and CDR2 are SGHAT and FQNNGV. V gave up 5 bases and J gave up 3 bases; unmatched junction bases: 12. The length of the CDR3 is 16 residues. The CDR3 DNA follows: TGTGCCAGCAGCCGCTGGGGGACAGAGCGTTACACTGAAGCTTTCTTT. As protein: CASSRWGTERYTEAFF.

The chain carries TRBV5-5 and TRBJ1-1, with TRBD1 matching over 12 bases. Germline loops: CDR1 SGHKS, CDR2 YYEKEE (reference sequence). Trimming took 4 bases from V and 2 from J; bases not matched to a gene: 3. The CDR3 extends over 15 amino acids. CDR3 loop: CASSPGQGANTEAFF. CDR3 sequence (DNA): TGTGCCAGCAGCCCGGGACAGGGGGCAAACACTGAAGCTTTCTTT.

The chain has TRBV13 and TRBJ1-1; D gene unclear. Trimming shortened V by 4 bases and J by 7 bases, and 10 bases separated the two germline ends. The CDR3 extends over 12 amino acids. Looked up from germline, CDR1 is PRHDT and CDR2 is FYEKMQ (reference sequence). The CDR3 coding sequence is TGTGCCAGCAGCTCTAAAGCTCGTGAAGCTTTCTTT. Protein sequence: CASSSKAREAFF.

V gene TRBV18 combines with J gene TRBJ2-1, with TRBD1 as a possible D gene (6 bases). V shed 4 bases and J shed 7 bases, with 11 bases lying between them. The germline V gene has CDR1 KGHSH and CDR2 LQKENI. The CDR3 covers 13 residues. The CDR3, as DNA: TGTGCCAGCTCACACAGACAGGAGAATGAGCAGTTCTTC. It specifies CASSHRQENEQFF.

This clone was counted a single time. This chain joins TRBV3-1 (or the pseudogene TRBV3-2) and TRBJ1-2; D is ambiguous. Trimming stripped 0 bases from V and 2 bases from J, with 22 bases between. The germline CDR1 and CDR2 sequences are LGHDT and YNNKEL (reference sequence). The CDR3 runs 19 residues. In DNA, the CDR3 is TGTGCCAGCAGCCAAGAATACACAGCGGCCTCCGCATCGAACTATGGCTACACCTTC. Protein product: CASSQEYTAASASNYGYTF.

The chain links TRBV6-1 to TRBJ1-6, with 10 bases lining up with TRBD1. Germline V gene sequence: CDR1 MNHNS, CDR2 SASEGT. With V trimmed by 3 bases and J by 7 bases, 3 bases remained unmatched. The CDR3 contains 15 residues. CDR3 sequence reads: CASSDRTGGNSPLHF. The CDR3 DNA sequence: TGTGCCAGCAGTGACCGGACAGGGGGGAATTCACCCCTCCACTTT.

The chain has TRBV7-9 and TRBJ1-6; tentatively, D is TRBD1 (5 bases). V shed 9 bases and J shed 3 bases, with 12 bases lying between them. The CDR3 runs to 14 residues. CDR1 is SEHNR, CDR2 FQNEAQ, per germline (reference sequence). The CDR3 sequence is CARAPGLYNSPLHF. Written as DNA, the CDR3 is TGTGCCAGAGCTCCAGGGCTCTATAATTCACCCCTCCACTTT.

This sequence joins TRBV6-5 and TRBJ1-3; D uncertain. The CDR3 is made up of 16 amino acids. Germline CDR1 and CDR2: MNHEY and SVGAGI. The V end lost 0 bases, the J end lost 1 base, and 10 bases lay between the germline ends. The CDR3 DNA sequence: TGTGCCAGCAGTTACTCACGGGTCGCTTCTGGAAACACCATATATTTT. Its protein is CASSYSRVASGNTIYF.

The chain has TRBV4-1 and TRBJ2-7; 7 bases fit TRBD2. J lost 2 bases, V lost 4 bases, and 11 bases had no gene match. The CDR3 runs to 16 residues. The V gene's germline CDR1 is MGHRA and CDR2 YSYEKL. The CDR3 is CASSPIGGLETYEQYF. DNA of the CDR3: TGCGCCAGCAGCCCAATTGGCGGACTAGAGACCTACGAGCAGTACTTC.

The chain links TRBV15 to TRBJ1-1; TRBD1 is a possible D gene (5 bases). The V and J ends lost 5 bases and 0 bases respectively, with 19 bases between them. This CDR3 spans 17 amino acids. Germline CDR1 reads LNHNV; CDR2 reads YYDKDF (reference sequence). In DNA form, the CDR3 reads TGTGCCACCAGCGCCCGGTTGGGGGGACGAATGAACACTGAAGCTTTCTTT. This gives the protein CATSARLGGRMNTEAFF.

Remarks on this clone: A much larger clone differs from this one at a single base, so this may be a read error. Different DNA sequences within this sample yield the same CDR3. The rearrangement uses TRBV7-9 and TRBJ2-7; 9 bases agree with TRBD1. The CDR3 has 12 amino acids. V dropped 5 bases and J dropped 4; count of bases not matched to a gene: 0. Germline CDR1 SEHNR, CDR2 FQNEAQ (reference sequence). This CDR3 reads CASSGQGYEQYF. CDR3 DNA: TGTGCCAGCAGCGGACAGGGGTACGAGCAGTACTTC.

The rearrangement uses TRBV30 and TRBJ1-4; D is perhaps TRBD1 (5 bases). Germline CDR1 GTSNPN, CDR2 SVGIG (reference sequence). Trimming shortened V by 3 bases and J by 8 bases, and 10 bases separated the two germline ends. This CDR3 comprises 12 residues. The CDR3 bases are TGTGCCTGGAGCCAGGGTAACGAAAAACTGTTTTTT. It yields the protein CAWSQGNEKLFF.

This chain links TRBV15 with TRBJ2-5; the D gene is possibly TRBD1 (6 bases). CDR1 and CDR2 from the germline V gene are LNHNV and YYDKDF (reference sequence). This CDR3 has 14 residues. V dropped 5 bases and J dropped 5 bases, with 15 bases sitting between them. The CDR3 DNA is TGTGCCACCAGCTTAGAAGACAGGCCTGAGACCCAGTACTTC. Its translation: CATSLEDRPETQYF.

Of note for this clone: Other DNA sequences in the sample encode the same CDR3. CDR3 in DNA: TGTGCCAGCAGCCCAGGACTACAAGAGACCCAGTACTTC. It encodes CASSPGLQETQYF. The V call is TRBV11-2, the J call TRBJ2-5; possibly TRBD2 for D (6 bases). Germline V gene sequence: CDR1 SGHAT, CDR2 FQNNGV. The CDR3 loop spans 13 amino acids. V gave up 5 bases and J gave up 2 bases, with 9 bases separating them. Drawing the rest from reference TRBV11-2 and TRBJ2-5, the complete variable domain is EAGVAQSPRYKIIEKRQSVAFWCNPISGHATLYWYQQILGQGPKLLIQFQNNGVVDDSQLPKDRFSAERLKGVDSTLKIQPAKLEDSAVYLCASSPGLQETQYFGPGTRLLVL.

Comment on this clone: A clone one base away is much larger, so this may be a read error. The chain carries TRBV5-5 and TRBJ1-2; TRBD1 matches 8 bases. The CDR3 is 13 amino acids. With V trimmed by 3 bases and J by 3 bases, 1 base remained unmatched. CDR1 is SGHKS, CDR2 YYEKEE, per germline (reference sequence). For the CDR3, the DNA is TGTGCCAGCAGCTCGACAGGGGACTATGGCTACACCTTC. Translating it yields CASSSTGDYGYTF.

The chain uses TRBV28 and TRBJ2-7, with TRBD2 identical over 10 bases. Germline values: CDR1 MDHEN, CDR2 SYDVKM. V was pared by 7 bases and J by 2 bases, with 5 bases of the junction left unmatched. This CDR3 spans 14 amino acids. CDR3 protein: CASIPAGGAYEQYF. The DNA for the CDR3 is TGTGCCAGCATTCCAGCGGGGGGGGCCTACGAGCAGTACTTC.

CDR3 region: CAISETEYQETQYF. The CDR3 coding sequence is TGTGCCATCAGTGAGACTGAGTACCAAGAGACCCAGTACTTC. The chain links TRBV10-3 to TRBJ2-5; D is ambiguous. With 2 bases removed from V and 0 bases from J, the gap between germline ends came to 7 bases. This CDR3 contains 14 residues. Germline values: CDR1 ENHRY, CDR2 SYGVKD.

The V and J genes are TRBV4-1 and TRBJ2-5; D not resolved. CDR3 length: 15 residues. The V gene lost 1 base and the J gene lost 0 bases, with 9 bases spanning the gap. From germline, CDR1 is MGHRA and CDR2 YSYEKL. The CDR3 is CASSQVLSDQETQYF. The CDR3 DNA reads as TGCGCCAGCAGCCAAGTGCTCAGCGACCAAGAGACCCAGTACTTC.